Sequencing of this T cell receptor (beta chain) was carried out in a study of T cell responses to AZD1222 COVID-19 vaccine (dated by TCRdb to the early 2020s). For the study in its entirety: A total of about 230 trial participants underwent TCR sequencing, of whom about 210 received two doses of AZD1222 and around 26 received two doses of the MenACWY control vaccine. Trial participants were enrolled by age into subgroups of 18-55, 56-69 and 70-plus years, and about 150, 27 and 61 TCR-sequenced participants, respectively, were included in these subgroups.

For this clone: The antigen it binds to is not known. No clone much larger than this one lies a single base away; base qualities are absent.

The sample's time point label is to be understood as: about 28 days (+/-7) after the second vaccine dose. AZD1222 recipients whose second dose came at about 4 weeks and those whose second dose came at about 12 weeks were combined into one group, since spike-specific TCR depth and breadth did not differ between the two schedules. Vaccinee samples came from UK trials COV001 and COV002, including a single-blind randomized controlled phase 2/3 trial of AZD1222 (ChAdOx1 nCoV-19) in healthy adults. For TCRbeta chain sequencing, PBMC samples from trial participants were taken at day 0 and at day 28 after the second dose. The CDR3 regions of human TCRbeta chains were analyzed by immunosequencing. Per the authors' processing: TCRs in the repertoires were matched against a reference library of SARS-CoV-2-specific TCRs that had been generated with the MIRA antigen-specificity platform. Breadth meant the fraction of unique TCRs that were SARS-CoV-2-associated, whereas depth meant the fraction of total T cells that were SARS-CoV-2-associated. Each spike-specific TCR was assigned to its reactive spike region and to a CD4 or CD8 class using the MIRA data. Log10-transformed breadth and depth values were compared by one-way ANOVA with Sidak's multiple comparisons tests. The immuneACCESS repertoire file appears here via TCRdb, limited to in-frame rearrangements. These files lack a portion of the clones; in checked studies, under half of the deficit traces to unresolved V genes, and the cause of the others is not known. The DNA was the basis for D and trimming; V, J and clone size are from that table. Counted in this sample were almost 70,000 clones; approximately 87% of them appeared once. Around 27% of the sample rests with the top ten.

Here is what the overall study found, with its caveats: Epitopes outside the regions mutated in the B.1.351 and B.1.1.7 variants were reportedly recognized by nearly half of the unique spike-specific TCRs. In the small 56-69-year group, the increase in depth fell short of significance, most likely because of low power. Because no day 14 peak-response samples were available, the repertoires could be characterized only after the peak T cell response. Vaccine-associated CD4 TCRs spanned the whole spike protein, with dominant responses in regions 160-218 and 743-854. A significant rise in spike-specific TCR breadth and depth was observed after two AZD1222 doses relative to day 0 and relative to MenACWY recipients. Participants were mostly white British, with more females than males. The authors suggested clonal diversity may have been underestimated. Only five or six AZD1222 recipients were SARS-CoV-2 seropositive at baseline, limiting conclusions about previously exposed vaccinees.

The clonotype was recovered from an adult who received the AZD1222 COVID-19 vaccine. The input for sequencing was peripheral blood, taken 28 days after the second AZD1222 dose.

The CDR3 region reads CASSQREGTEAFF. The DNA reads as follows: TGTGCCAGCAGCCAACGGGAGGGCACTGAAGCTTTCTTT. The V and J segments used are TRBV7-9 and TRBJ1-1; no D gene call is confident. Inclusive of the bounding cysteine and phenylalanine, the CDR3 is 13 residues long. Only the CDR3 portion is preserved as DNA: 39 bases, with reading frame beginning at the first base. CDR1 and CDR2, per the germline V gene (reference sequence), are SEHNR and FQNEAQ. Cut back by 5 bases and 4 bases, the V and J ends lie 11 bases apart.